The 12 T cell receptor beta chains below all came from one sample that was sequenced in a study of untreated major depressive disorder. Assay used: immunoSEQ multiplex PCR; TCRdb lists only in-frame clones, some missing. Altogether 20,000 or so clones are present, 85% to 90% being singletons, with the ten largest covering approximately 0.82%. The source material was CD4+ T cells from PBMCs. These receptors were collected from a woman aged 25 to 39 in good health.

Comment on this clone: Other DNA sequences in the same sample also yield this CDR3. The V and J genes are TRBV5-1 and TRBJ2-7; 13 nucleotides line up with TRBD2. The J segment lost 0 bases and the V segment lost 3 bases, leaving 0 bases of the junction unmatched. The CDR3 is 15 amino acids. Germline V gene data show CDR1 as SGHRS and CDR2 as YFSETQ. This CDR3 is CASSWTSGSSYEQYF. The CDR3, as DNA: TGCGCCAGCAGCTGGACTAGCGGGAGCTCCTACGAGCAGTACTTC.

The chain links TRBV11-1 to TRBJ2-5, with 10 bases aligning to TRBD2. CDR3 size: 18 residues. Unmatched junction bases numbered 17, after V lost 5 bases and J lost 5 bases. Germline CDR1 and CDR2: SGHAT and FQDESV (reference sequence). CDR3 sequence (DNA): TGTGCCAGCAGCCTAAGGGCTAGCGGGAGACTCATCCGGGAGACCCAGTACTTC. This translates into CASSLRASGRLIRETQYF.

The chain uses TRBV9 and TRBJ2-5, with a possible D match to TRBD2 (5 bases). The V gene's germline CDR1 is SGDLS and CDR2 YYNGEE. CDR3 length: 14 residues. V lost 4 bases to trimming and J lost 5 bases, with 15 bases between them. This CDR3 reads CASSIGMSLETQYF. The CDR3, as DNA: TGTGCCAGCAGCATCGGGATGAGCCTCGAGACCCAGTACTTC.

The chain links TRBV28 to TRBJ2-7, with D maybe TRBD2 (6 bases). V lost 5 bases, J lost 4 bases, and 12 bases lay in between. This CDR3 spans 13 amino acids. The germline CDR1 and CDR2 sequences are MDHEN and SYDVKM. CDR3: CASSIGTLYEQYF. CDR3 nucleotides: TGTGCCAGCAGTATCGGGACTTTATACGAGCAGTACTTC.

This CDR3 is CASSLDGPSSTDTQYF. The DNA for the CDR3 is TGTGCCAGCAGTTTAGACGGGCCATCTAGCACAGATACGCAGTATTTT. The rearrangement links TRBV27 to TRBJ2-3; D gene ambiguous. CDR3 size: 16 residues. V was shortened by 2 bases and J by 0 bases, with 12 bases between the two germline ends. The germline gives CDR1 MNHEY, CDR2 SMNVEV (reference sequence).

This chain uses TRBV9 with TRBJ2-1; no reliable D call. Germline V gene data show CDR1 as SGDLS and CDR2 as YYNGEE. This CDR3 contains 15 residues. V shed 0 bases and J shed 4 bases, with 11 bases lying between them. CDR3 in amino acids: CASSVDAADYNEQFF. Written as DNA, the CDR3 is TGTGCCAGCAGCGTAGATGCGGCAGATTACAATGAGCAGTTCTTC.

The rearrangement joins TRBV28 to TRBJ1-5; 7 nucleotides agree with TRBD1. The CDR3 length is 15 residues. The germline gives CDR1 MDHEN, CDR2 SYDVKM. V lost 2 bases, J lost 0 bases, and 1 base stayed unmatched. CDR3 nucleotide sequence: TGTGCCAGCAGTTTAGGGACAGCTAGCAATCAGCCCCAGCATTTT. Residues: CASSLGTASNQPQHF.

The chain carries TRBV6-6 and TRBJ1-2; D possibly corresponds to TRBD1 (5 bases). Germline CDR1 and CDR2: MNHNY and SVGAGI (reference sequence). This CDR3 comprises 14 residues. The V and J ends lost 2 bases and 2 bases respectively, with 9 bases between them. As DNA, the CDR3 is TGTGCCAGCAGTTACCCGGACACCAACTATGGCTACACCTTC. This gives the protein CASSYPDTNYGYTF.

V is TRBV10-3 and J is TRBJ2-5, with a possible D match to TRBD1 (6 bases). V was pared by 10 bases and J by 4 bases, with 19 bases between. CDR1 and CDR2 from the germline V gene are ENHRY and SYGVKD. This CDR3 comprises 14 residues. CDR3 loop: CATTPGQGIETQYF. CDR3 coding DNA: TGTGCCACCACCCCGGGGCAGGGGATAGAGACCCAGTACTTC.

This chain links TRBV28 with TRBJ2-1, with 12 bases that match TRBD2. Germline CDR1 is MDHEN and CDR2 is SYDVKM. The CDR3 spans 17 residues. V gave up 2 bases and J gave up 8 bases; unmatched junction bases: 10. CDR3 amino acids: CASSLTASGRASHEQFF. CDR3 coding DNA: TGTGCCAGCAGTTTAACCGCTAGCGGGAGGGCCAGTCATGAGCAGTTCTTC.

The gene calls are TRBV5-1 and TRBJ2-7; D is perhaps TRBD1 (5 bases). Trimming stripped 2 bases from V and 4 bases from J, with 16 bases between. Germline assignment: CDR1 SGHRS and CDR2 YFSETQ. The CDR3 contains 15 residues. The CDR3, as DNA: TGCGCCAGCAGCTTAGGGGCAGGGTCGGCTTACGAGCAGTACTTC. Translation gives CASSLGAGSAYEQYF.

The V gene is TRBV5-1, the J gene TRBJ2-1, with a tentative D call TRBD1 (6 bases). Germline V gene sequence: CDR1 SGHRS, CDR2 YFSETQ. Trimming removed 4 bases from V and 2 bases from J, with 16 bases in between. The CDR3 spans 16 residues. CDR3 bases: TGCGCCAGCAGCCCCATCCCCCAGGGGCCCTACAATGAGCAGTTCTTC. This codes for CASSPIPQGPYNEQFF.